These 17 T cell receptor beta chains originate from one sample sequenced in a study of blood T cell repertoires in COVID-19. Only in-frame clones appear in the TCRdb table, and some are missing; sequencing was by immunoSEQ multiplex PCR. The sample contains some 7,500 clones, 86% of which appear only once. Input material: peripheral blood. The receptors were sampled from a woman aged 55-75 years with active COVID-19.

The chain is built from TRBV30 and TRBJ1-2, with 7 bases lining up with TRBD1. The V gene end was trimmed by 2 bases and the J gene end by 2 bases; junction bases not matched to a gene: 2. Per germline, CDR1 GTSNPN and CDR2 SVGIG (reference sequence). This CDR3 is 13 amino acids long. CDR3 nucleotides: TGTGCCTGGAGTCCGACAGGGAACTATGGCTACACCTTC. It encodes CAWSPTGNYGYTF.

The chain joins TRBV5-4 to TRBJ1-2; D may be TRBD1 (6 bases). The CDR3 has 15 residues. The germline gives CDR1 SGHNT, CDR2 YYREEE (reference sequence). V dropped 3 bases and J dropped 4 bases, with 16 bases sitting between them. The CDR3 is CASSSPTTGIYGYTF. CDR3 nucleotides: TGTGCCAGCAGCTCCCCAACGACAGGTATCTATGGCTACACCTTC. The full variable domain, its missing parts supplied by reference TRBV5-4 and TRBJ1-2, is ETGVTQSPTHLIKTRGQQVTLRCSSQSGHNTVSWYQQALGQGPQFIFQYYREEENGRGNFPPRFSGLQFPNYSSELNVNALELDDSALYLCASSSPTTGIYGYTFGSGTRLTVV.

The chain has TRBV28 and TRBJ1-2; weak D call: TRBD1 (6 bases). Trimming cost V 8 bases and J 0 bases, with 13 bases left between them. Per germline, CDR1 MDHEN and CDR2 SYDVKM. CDR3 length: 14 residues. The CDR3, as DNA: TGTGCCAGCGCGGGGGCAACTCCTAACTATGGCTACACCTTC. Translated, it gives CASAGATPNYGYTF.

This clone occurred a few times. CDR3 nucleotide sequence: TGTGCCAGCAGCTTCAGACTAGCGGGGGGGCATAATGAGCAGTTCTTC. It translates to CASSFRLAGGHNEQFF. The chain uses TRBV5-5 and TRBJ2-1, with 14 bases matching TRBD2. Germline V lookup: CDR1 SGHKS, CDR2 YYEKEE (reference sequence). Trimming took 2 bases from V and 7 from J; bases not matched to a gene: 5. The CDR3 is made up of 16 amino acids.

CDR3 nucleotide sequence: TGTGCCAGCAGCCCCCCCTGGGACAGGGGATTATCGGGGGAGCTGTTTTTT. It specifies CASSPPWDRGLSGELFF. The chain uses TRBV7-9 and TRBJ2-2; 10 nucleotides agree with TRBD1. The germline CDR1 and CDR2 sequences are SEHNR and FQNEAQ (reference sequence). The CDR3 contains 17 residues. After removal of 5 bases from V and 8 bases from J, the junction contained 14 bases not matched to a gene.

V gene TRBV7-9 combines with J gene TRBJ1-2; 8 bases match TRBD1. Looked up from germline, CDR1 is SEHNR and CDR2 is FQNEAQ (reference sequence). The V and J ends lost 5 bases and 7 bases, in that order; junction bases with no gene match: 6. This CDR3 is 13 amino acids long. The CDR3 loop reads CASSPTGVVGYTF. The CDR3 DNA sequence: TGTGCCAGCAGCCCGACAGGGGTTGTTGGCTACACCTTC.

The chain has TRBV6-5 and TRBJ2-7; 7 bases fit TRBD2. Germline CDR1 is MNHEY and CDR2 is SVGAGI. The length of the CDR3 is 14 residues. With 2 bases clipped from V and 2 bases from J, the junction kept 3 bases outside the gene matches. CDR3 nucleotides: TGTGCCAGCAGTTACAGGGAGGGACCCTACGAGCAGTACTTC. Translation: CASSYREGPYEQYF.

V is TRBV9 and J is TRBJ1-1; D unclear. This CDR3 has 15 residues. Trimming cost V 1 base and J 3 bases, with 13 bases left between them. Germline CDR1 and CDR2: SGDLS and YYNGEE. The CDR3 bases are TGTGCCAGCAGCGTATCATCCACACCAGACACTGAAGCTTTCTTT. It encodes CASSVSSTPDTEAFF. The full variable domain, in which reference TRBV9 and TRBJ1-1 provide the parts outside the CDR3, is DSGVTQTPKHLITATGQRVTLRCSPRSGDLSVYWYQQSLDQGLQFLIQYYNGEERAKGNILERFSAQQFPDLHSELNLSSLELGDSALYFCASSVSSTPDTEAFFGQGTRLTVV.

The chain uses TRBV11-2 and TRBJ2-3; 9 positions agree with TRBD2. Germline-derived CDR1 and CDR2 are SGHAT and FQNNGV. V trimming: 1 base; J trimming: 6 bases; junction bases outside the gene matches: 14. The CDR3 runs 18 residues. The CDR3 reads CASSLVSPRGGGADTQYF. The CDR3 DNA reads as TGTGCCAGCAGCTTAGTATCCCCCAGGGGCGGGGGGGCCGATACGCAGTATTTT.

This clone was found a few times. V gene TRBV24-1 combines with J gene TRBJ2-2; D is unclear. This CDR3 spans 16 amino acids. V was shortened by 3 bases and J by 1 base, with 11 bases between the two germline ends. The V gene's germline CDR1 is KGHDR and CDR2 SFDVKD. CDR3 nucleotide sequence: TGTGCCACCAGTGATCCCTCTCCCGGGAACACCGGGGAGCTGTTTTTT. Translation gives CATSDPSPGNTGELFF.

The chain carries TRBV7-2 and TRBJ1-3; D perhaps matches TRBD1 (6 bases). This CDR3 contains 14 residues. With 4 bases removed from V and 1 base from J, the gap between germline ends came to 8 bases. Germline CDR1 and CDR2: SGHTA and FQGNSA. CDR3 protein: CASSSDSSGNTIYF. CDR3 bases: TGTGCCAGCAGCTCGGACAGTTCTGGAAACACCATATATTTT.

The gene calls are TRBV3-1 (or the pseudogene TRBV3-2) and TRBJ1-1; no firm D call. Per germline, CDR1 LGHDT and CDR2 YNNKEL (reference sequence). Trimming cost V 2 bases and J 1 base, with 5 bases left between them. The CDR3 is 13 residues long. CDR3 nucleotides: TGTGCCAGCAGCCAATCATGGAACACTGAAGCTTTCTTT. Amino acid sequence: CASSQSWNTEAFF.

The J gene is TRBJ1-2, the V gene TRBV7-9; D unresolved. The germline gives CDR1 SEHNR, CDR2 FQNEAQ (reference sequence). V was cut by 0 bases and J by 4 bases, with 9 bases left in between. The CDR3 is 14 amino acids. The chain's CDR3 is CASSLAGVSYGYTF. In DNA form, the CDR3 reads TGTGCCAGCAGCTTAGCGGGAGTGAGCTATGGCTACACCTTC.

By its share, this clone is medium-sized. The chain carries TRBV11-1 and TRBJ2-7, with D maybe TRBD1 (6 bases). The CDR3 sequence is 15 residues long. Germline CDR1 SGHAT, CDR2 FQDESV (reference sequence). V was pared by 8 bases and J by 1 base, with 18 bases between. The CDR3 is CASGPHRVSSYEQYF. Written as DNA, the CDR3 is TGTGCCAGCGGACCACACAGGGTTTCATCCTACGAGCAGTACTTC.

The CDR3 sequence: CASSEGGPGQHEQYF. CDR3 coding DNA: TGTGCCAGCAGTGAAGGGGGTCCGGGACAGCACGAGCAGTACTTC. The chain employs TRBV25-1 and TRBJ2-7, with 7 bases aligning to TRBD1. CDR3 length: 15 amino acids. V dropped 2 bases and J dropped 5; count of bases not matched to a gene: 9. The germline V gene encodes CDR1 MGHDK and CDR2 SYGVNS.

V usage is TRBV28 and J usage is TRBJ2-1; D remains ambiguous. In germline, CDR1 is MDHEN, CDR2 SYDVKM. With 4 bases removed from V and 7 bases from J, the gap between germline ends came to 17 bases. The CDR3 runs 15 residues. CDR3 loop: CASSSKAGMDNEQFF. The CDR3 bases are TGTGCCAGCAGTTCTAAAGCAGGTATGGATAATGAGCAGTTCTTC. The full variable domain, rest sourced from reference TRBV28 and TRBJ2-1, is DVKVTQSSRYLVKRTGEKVFLECVQDMDHENMFWYRQDPGLGLRLIYFSYDVKMKEKGDIPEGYSVSREKKERFSLILESASTNQTSMYLCASSSKAGMDNEQFFGPGTRLTVL.

The V gene is TRBV28, the J gene TRBJ1-2; the match to TRBD1 covers 8 bases. V trimming: 4 bases; J trimming: 8 bases; junction bases outside the gene matches: 12. CDR1 MDHEN and CDR2 SYDVKM come from the germline V gene. The CDR3 is 15 amino acids. CDR3 DNA sequence: TGTGCCAGCAGTTCCCCTGGGACAGGCTTGAAGGGCTACACCTTC. Its protein product is CASSSPGTGLKGYTF.